These T cell receptor beta chains were read from a single sample in a study of cytomegalovirus exposure and HLA in healthy donors. The table came from immunoSEQ multiplex PCR; TCRdb's copy has only in-frame clones and leaves some out. This sample has some 170,000 clones; around four fifths occur once, and the top ten carry about 2.3%. The sequenced material came from PBMCs. The source of these receptors is a man aged 25-45 years in good health and CMV-seropositive. Both conserved end residues are part of each CDR3. The order of the fields is D gene, clone size, J gene, V gene, CDR3 protein, CDR3 DNA. A D gene is named only where the DNA matches it firmly. The size entry is marked missing in some rows and otherwise reads once, few, many or a size class.

d_call: TRBD2; clone_size: .; j_call: TRBJ2-1; v_call: TRBV9; cdr3_aa: CASSVGLAGENEQFF; cdr3_nt: TGTGCCAGCAGCGTAGGACTAGCGGGGGAGAACGAGCAGTTCTTC
d_call: .; clone_size: .; j_call: TRBJ1-1; v_call: TRBV4-1; cdr3_aa: CASSAVVFGTNTEAFF; cdr3_nt: TGCGCCAGCAGCGCCGTGGTCTTTGGGACTAACACTGAAGCTTTCTTT
d_call: TRBD1; clone_size: .; j_call: TRBJ2-7; v_call: TRBV4-3; cdr3_aa: CASSQDWGQRSYEQYF; cdr3_nt: TGCGCCAGCAGCCAAGATTGGGGACAGCGGAGCTACGAGCAGTACTTC
d_call: .; clone_size: .; j_call: TRBJ1-6; v_call: TRBV5-1; cdr3_aa: CASSLVGGVYSPLHF; cdr3_nt: TGCGCCAGCAGCTTGGTTGGGGGCGTTTATTCACCCCTCCACTTT
d_call: TRBD2; clone_size: many; j_call: TRBJ2-5; v_call: TRBV7-9; cdr3_aa: CASSLGAGGAQETQYF; cdr3_nt: TGTGCCAGCAGCTTAGGAGCGGGGGGGGCACAAGAGACCCAGTACTTC
d_call: .; clone_size: .; j_call: TRBJ2-7; v_call: TRBV11-2; cdr3_aa: CASSLDRIPEQYF; cdr3_nt: TGTGCCAGCAGCTTAGACAGAATCCCCGAGCAGTACTTC
d_call: TRBD1; clone_size: once; j_call: TRBJ1-2; v_call: TRBV2; cdr3_aa: CASNKGASANYGYTF; cdr3_nt: TGTGCCAGCAATAAGGGGGCCTCAGCTAACTATGGCTACACCTTC
d_call: TRBD2; clone_size: .; j_call: TRBJ2-7; v_call: TRBV9; cdr3_aa: CASSPLSGGYPSYEQYF; cdr3_nt: TGTGCCAGCAGCCCCCTAAGCGGGGGTTACCCTTCTTACGAGCAGTACTTC
d_call: TRBD1; clone_size: .; j_call: TRBJ2-3; v_call: TRBV14; cdr3_aa: CASSALDRLASTDTQYF; cdr3_nt: TGTGCCAGCAGCGCCCTGGACAGGTTAGCTAGCACAGATACGCAGTATTTT
d_call: .; clone_size: .; j_call: TRBJ1-2; v_call: TRBV9; cdr3_aa: CASSAGAGGAYGYTF; cdr3_nt: TGTGCCAGCAGCGCAGGGGCGGGGGGTGCCTATGGCTACACCTTC
d_call: TRBD1; clone_size: .; j_call: TRBJ1-2; v_call: TRBV10-3; cdr3_aa: CAISEEPGQGSYGYTF; cdr3_nt: TGTGCCATCAGTGAGGAACCGGGACAGGGTAGCTATGGCTACACCTTC
d_call: TRBD2; clone_size: .; j_call: TRBJ2-5; v_call: TRBV9; cdr3_aa: CASSPRTSGVETQYF; cdr3_nt: TGTGCCAGCAGCCCAAGGACTAGCGGGGTTGAGACCCAGTACTTC
d_call: .; clone_size: .; j_call: TRBJ2-1; v_call: TRBV19; cdr3_aa: CASSIGTVRNEQFF; cdr3_nt: TGTGCCAGTAGTATAGGGACAGTGAGAAATGAGCAGTTCTTC
d_call: TRBD2; clone_size: .; j_call: TRBJ2-5; v_call: TRBV6-6; cdr3_aa: CASSSPSGAETQYF; cdr3_nt: TGTGCCAGCAGTTCCCCTAGCGGGGCGGAGACCCAGTACTTC
d_call: TRBD1; clone_size: .; j_call: TRBJ1-3; v_call: TRBV9; cdr3_aa: CASSVGTASGNTIYF; cdr3_nt: TGTGCCAGCAGCGTTGGGACAGCCTCTGGAAACACCATATATTTT
d_call: TRBD1; clone_size: .; j_call: TRBJ1-2; v_call: TRBV2; cdr3_aa: CASTRVKGRGFYGYTF; cdr3_nt: TGTGCCAGCACGCGGGTTAAGGGCAGGGGGTTCTATGGCTACACCTTC
d_call: TRBD1; clone_size: few; j_call: TRBJ1-5; v_call: TRBV5-1; cdr3_aa: CASSRDRGQPQHF; cdr3_nt: TGCGCCAGCAGCCGGGACAGGGGACAGCCCCAGCATTTT
d_call: .; clone_size: once; j_call: TRBJ2-3; v_call: TRBV19; cdr3_aa: CASSSLNTDTQYF; cdr3_nt: TGTGCCAGTAGTAGTCTAAACACAGATACGCAGTATTTT
d_call: .; clone_size: .; j_call: TRBJ2-7; v_call: TRBV10-3; cdr3_aa: CAISELEDSYEQYF; cdr3_nt: TGTGCCATCAGTGAGTTGGAGGACTCCTACGAGCAGTACTTC
d_call: .; clone_size: .; j_call: TRBJ1-1; v_call: TRBV5-5; cdr3_aa: CASSSRDSLNTEAFF; cdr3_nt: TGTGCCAGCAGCTCCCGCGATTCCCTGAACACTGAAGCTTTCTTT